This paragraph reports one TCR beta chain. The sample belongs to a study of blood T cell repertoires in COVID-19. Study in general: From the United States, Italy and Spain came samples of acute and convalescent COVID-19.

Between the trimmed V and J ends, which lost 1 base and 5 bases, there was a span of 11 bases. The CDR3 is 14 amino acids. Germline V gene data show CDR1 as SGHDN and CDR2 as FVKESK. Measured with immunoSEQ multiplex PCR; TCRdb has only the in-frame clones, and not every one. There are about 340,000 clones in the sample; around 91% occur only once, and under 3.5% lies in the top ten. The chain combines TRBV14 with TRBJ2-5; D might be TRBD2 (6 bases). The specimen sequenced was peripheral blood. This clonotype was sampled from a woman aged 18-29 years who had recovered from COVID-19. In DNA, the CDR3 is TGTGCCAGCAGCCAAGTGGGGAGGAGGGAGACCCAGTACTTC. Its protein is CASSQVGRRETQYF.